This T cell receptor (beta chain) was captured by sequencing in a study of neoadjuvant nivolumab and ipilimumab in lung cancer. Study-wide background: The combination arm added day-1 ipilimumab 1 mg/kg to nivolumab 3 mg/kg on days 1, 15, 29.

Concerning this clone: The antigen is not known.

Study-level points and caveats: TCR clonality did not significantly correlate with pathologic tumor regression. From pretherapy to surgery, tumor richness and clonality rose with dual therapy.

Measured with immunoSEQ multiplex PCR; TCRdb has only the in-frame clones, and not every one. This table holds roughly 28,000 clones, 83% found once. The CDR3 consists of 14 residues. The V and J ends lost 2 bases and 5 bases respectively, with 12 bases between them. The germline V gene encodes CDR1 LGHNA and CDR2 YNFKEQ. The chain is built from TRBV4-2 and TRBJ1-1; tentatively, D is TRBD1 (6 bases). The source was tumor tissue, collected after neoadjuvant nivolumab, alone or with ipilimumab, at or shortly before surgery. The TCR originated in an adult with non-small cell lung cancer. CDR3 loop: CASSQLGGGTEAFF. Here the CDR3 DNA reads TGTGCCAGCAGCCAATTAGGGGGAGGGACTGAAGCTTTCTTT.